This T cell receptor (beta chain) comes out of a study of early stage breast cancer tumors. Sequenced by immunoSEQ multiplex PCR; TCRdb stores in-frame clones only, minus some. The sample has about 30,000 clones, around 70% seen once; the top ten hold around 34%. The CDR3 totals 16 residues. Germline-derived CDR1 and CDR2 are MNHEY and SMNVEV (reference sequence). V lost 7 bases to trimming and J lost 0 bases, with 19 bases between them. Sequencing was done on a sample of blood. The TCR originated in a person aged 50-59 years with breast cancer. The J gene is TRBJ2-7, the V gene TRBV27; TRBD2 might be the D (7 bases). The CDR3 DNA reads TGTGCCAGCACTCAGAGGGGGGGGGCATTCTCCTACGAGCAGTACTTC. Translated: CASTQRGGAFSYEQYF.